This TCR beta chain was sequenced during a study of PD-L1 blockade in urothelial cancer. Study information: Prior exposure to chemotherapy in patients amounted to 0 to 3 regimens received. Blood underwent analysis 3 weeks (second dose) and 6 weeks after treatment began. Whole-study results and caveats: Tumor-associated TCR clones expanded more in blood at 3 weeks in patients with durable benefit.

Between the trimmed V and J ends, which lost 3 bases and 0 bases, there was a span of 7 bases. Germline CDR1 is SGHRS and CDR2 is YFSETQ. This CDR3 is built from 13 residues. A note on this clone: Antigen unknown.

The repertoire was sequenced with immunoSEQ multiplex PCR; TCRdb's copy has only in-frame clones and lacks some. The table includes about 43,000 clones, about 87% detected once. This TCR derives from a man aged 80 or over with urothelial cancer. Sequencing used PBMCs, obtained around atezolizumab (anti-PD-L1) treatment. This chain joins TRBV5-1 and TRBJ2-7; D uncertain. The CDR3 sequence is CASSSPSSYEQYF. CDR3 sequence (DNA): TGCGCCAGCAGCTCCCCGAGCTCCTACGAGCAGTACTTC.